Shown below are 29 T cell receptor beta chains from a single sample sequenced in a study of cytomegalovirus exposure and HLA in healthy donors. The PCR ran on 60 Vbeta and 13 Jbeta primers. Only in-frame clones appear in the TCRdb table, and some are missing; sequencing was by immunoSEQ multiplex PCR. The sample carries around 180,000 clones, over 60% recorded once. Source material: PBMCs. The receptors stem from a girl aged 5 to 17 in good health and CMV-seronegative.

The genes are TRBV4-2 and TRBJ2-3, with 11 bases fitting TRBD2. Looked up from germline, CDR1 is LGHNA and CDR2 is YNFKEQ. The CDR3 has 15 residues. J lost 2 bases, V lost 4 bases, and 2 bases had no gene match. This chain's CDR3 is CASSRLAGNTDTQYF. CDR3 DNA: TGTGCCAGCAGCCGACTAGCGGGGAACACAGATACGCAGTATTTT.

The rearrangement uses TRBV6-5 and TRBJ1-2; 7 bases align to TRBD1. V dropped 8 bases and J dropped 3; count of bases not matched to a gene: 12. The germline V gene has CDR1 MNHEY and CDR2 SVGAGI. The CDR3 extends over 15 amino acids. Written as DNA, the CDR3 is TGTGCCAGCTCCGGGGGGGACAGCCGACACTATGGCTACACCTTC. Translated, it gives CASSGGDSRHYGYTF.

The gene calls are TRBV10-3 and TRBJ2-3, with 8 bases lining up with TRBD2. The V gene's germline CDR1 is ENHRY and CDR2 SYGVKD. V shed 2 bases, J shed 4 bases, and the junction held 14 bases outside the gene matches. The CDR3 consists of 18 residues. The CDR3 sequence: CAISEPNPLAGPADTQYF. In DNA form, the CDR3 reads TGTGCCATCAGTGAGCCGAACCCTCTAGCGGGCCCGGCAGATACGCAGTATTTT.

The table lists this clone with a few counts. V usage is TRBV5-1 and J usage is TRBJ2-7, with TRBD1 matching over 9 bases. Germline V CDR1 and CDR2: SGHRS, YFSETQ. The CDR3 contains 14 residues. Trimming took 4 bases from V and 9 from J; bases not matched to a gene: 11. DNA of the CDR3: TGCGCCAGCAGCACTCGGGACAGGGATAGGTTGCAGTACTTC. It encodes CASSTRDRDRLQYF.

This chain connects TRBV15 to TRBJ1-4; the match to TRBD1 covers 7 bases. The trim removed 3 bases at V and 0 bases at J, leaving 7 bases unmatched. CDR1 is LNHNV, CDR2 YYDKDF, per germline (reference sequence). CDR3 size: 17 residues. The DNA of the CDR3 is TGTGCCACCAGCAGGGGAACAGGGGAAACAACTAATGAAAAACTGTTTTTT. Its translation is CATSRGTGETTNEKLFF.

The chain employs TRBV7-9 and TRBJ2-5; a possible D gene is TRBD2 (6 bases). Trimming took off 7 bases at V and 2 bases at J, with 14 bases between the two ends. The CDR3 totals 14 residues. CDR1 and CDR2 (germline): SEHNR, FQNEAQ (reference sequence). Here the CDR3 DNA reads TGTGCCAGCACCCCGGAGGGACGTCAAGAGACCCAGTACTTC. This translates into CASTPEGRQETQYF. The variable domain in full, completed from reference TRBV7-9 and TRBJ2-5, reads DTGVSQNPRHKITKRGQNVTFRCDPISEHNRLYWYRQTLGQGPEFLTYFQNEAQLEKSRLLSDRFSAERPKGSFSTLEIQRTEQGDSAMYLCASTPEGRQETQYFGPGTRLLVL.

The CDR3 sequence: CASSLTGFGDEQYF. The CDR3 DNA follows: TGTGCCAGCAGCTTAACAGGGTTTGGCGACGAGCAGTACTTC. The V gene is TRBV13, the J gene TRBJ2-7, with a possible D match to TRBD1 (6 bases). The CDR3 is 14 residues long. Germline-derived CDR1 and CDR2 are PRHDT and FYEKMQ (reference sequence). The V and J ends lost 2 bases and 5 bases respectively, with 13 bases between them. Drawing the rest from reference TRBV13 and TRBJ2-7, the complete variable domain is AAGVIQSPRHLIKEKRETATLKCYPIPRHDTVYWYQQGPGQDPQFLISFYEKMQSDKGSIPDRFSAQQFSDYHSELNMSSLELGDSALYFCASSLTGFGDEQYFGPGTRLTVT.

The chain employs TRBV7-9 and TRBJ2-7, with D maybe TRBD1 (6 bases). The germline CDR1 and CDR2 sequences are SEHNR and FQNEAQ (reference sequence). The V gene lost 6 bases and the J gene lost 1 base, with 16 bases spanning the gap. This CDR3 has 15 residues. CDR3 sequence: CASSFLGAGSYEQYF. CDR3 nucleotide sequence: TGTGCCAGCAGTTTTTTGGGGGCAGGATCCTACGAGCAGTACTTC.

This clone was detected many times. Compared with germline, one end of the junction differs, possibly owing to a read error. The gene calls are TRBV2 and TRBJ2-7; 7 bases fit TRBD1. There are 13 residues in the CDR3. Germline V gene data show CDR1 as SNHLY and CDR2 as FYNNEI. Here the CDR3 DNA reads TGTGCCAGCATTGAAGGGACAGCCTACGAGCAGTACTTC. Protein sequence: CASIEGTAYEQYF.

This chain uses TRBV6-1 with TRBJ1-1; weak D call: TRBD1 (5 bases). The CDR3 sequence is 14 residues long. Trimming pared 3 bases from V and 10 bases from J, leaving 18 bases between. Germline lookup yields CDR1 MNHNS and CDR2 SASEGT. The CDR3 DNA reads as TGTGCCAGCAGTGAGATGGGGGGAGTGGGGCGAGCTTTCTTT. This gives the protein CASSEMGGVGRAFF.

This rearrangement joins TRBV2 to TRBJ2-1; 10 bases align to TRBD2. V lost 3 bases, J lost 7 bases, and 3 bases stayed unmatched. There are 14 residues in the CDR3. In germline, CDR1 is SNHLY, CDR2 FYNNEI. Written as DNA, the CDR3 is TGTGCCAGCAGTGAGGTTAGCGGGGGGAATGAGCAGTTCTTC. Translation gives CASSEVSGGNEQFF.

The chain recombines TRBV5-1 with TRBJ1-2; 9 bases map to TRBD1. The germline CDR1 and CDR2 sequences are SGHRS and YFSETQ. The trim removed 7 bases at V and 4 bases at J, leaving 20 bases unmatched. The CDR3 covers 18 residues. CDR3 protein: CASSVTGGDSMTAYGYTF. Here the CDR3 DNA reads TGCGCCAGCTCCGTAACAGGGGGCGACTCAATGACGGCCTATGGCTACACCTTC.

This clone was seen a handful of times. The chain is built from TRBV5-1 and TRBJ1-1; 8 bases map to TRBD1. The length of the CDR3 is 17 residues. Germline V lookup: CDR1 SGHRS, CDR2 YFSETQ. J lost 0 bases, V lost 4 bases, and 11 bases had no gene match. CDR3 DNA sequence: TGCGCCAGCAGCCCCTACCGGACAGGGACGATGAACACTGAAGCTTTCTTT. Amino acid sequence: CASSPYRTGTMNTEAFF.

The V gene is TRBV6-1, the J gene TRBJ1-1, with D unclear. Trimming took 7 bases from V and 0 from J, leaving 12 bases between them. The germline CDR1 and CDR2 sequences are MNHNS and SASEGT. CDR3 size: 14 residues. CDR3 DNA: TGTGCCAGCAACATGAGGGCCTTGAACACTGAAGCTTTCTTT. It yields the protein CASNMRALNTEAFF.

This chain connects TRBV10-2 to TRBJ1-1; tentatively, D is TRBD1 (5 bases). Germline V lookup: CDR1 WSHSY, CDR2 SAAADI. This CDR3 is built from 14 residues. V shed 6 bases and J shed 2 bases, with 13 bases lying between them. The DNA of the CDR3 is TGCGCCAGCAGGACGCGACAGCTAAACACTGAAGCTTTCTTT. Encoded protein: CASRTRQLNTEAFF.

This clone showed up just a few times. V is TRBV5-8 and J is TRBJ1-2, with a tentative D call TRBD1 (5 bases). Deletions cut 2 bases from V and 4 bases from J, with 15 bases between. The CDR3 sequence is 15 residues long. Per the germline V gene, CDR1 is SGHTS and CDR2 is YDEGEE. The CDR3 DNA sequence: TGTGCCAGCAGCTTTACTCAGGGACTGGGCTATGGCTACACCTTC. It encodes CASSFTQGLGYGYTF.

The chain is built from TRBV9 and TRBJ1-1, with D tentatively TRBD1 (5 bases). Germline CDR1 SGDLS, CDR2 YYNGEE. The CDR3 is made up of 13 amino acids. The V end was cut by 4 bases, the J end by 5 bases, with 12 bases between. This chain's CDR3 is CASSPIGGTEAFF. The CDR3 DNA is TGTGCCAGCAGCCCGATCGGGGGTACTGAAGCTTTCTTT.

This chain connects TRBV5-1 to TRBJ2-2; D possibly corresponds to TRBD2 (5 bases). The germline V gene has CDR1 SGHRS and CDR2 YFSETQ. The CDR3 has 16 residues. V was cut by 0 bases and J by 3 bases, with 12 bases left in between. The CDR3 reads CASSLVGSEDTGELFF. As DNA, the CDR3 is TGCGCCAGCAGCTTGGTTGGGAGCGAGGACACCGGGGAGCTGTTTTTT.

The rearrangement links TRBV7-9 to TRBJ1-1; maybe TRBD1 (6 bases). The germline V and J ends were trimmed by 5 bases and 4 bases, with 26 bases remaining between them. This CDR3 spans 18 amino acids. Germline CDR1 and CDR2: SEHNR and FQNEAQ (reference sequence). The CDR3 DNA reads as TGTGCCAGCAGCGCACCTTTTAGGGACATACAATCGAGCACTGAAGCTTTCTTT. Its translation is CASSAPFRDIQSSTEAFF.

This clone was detected once. The rearrangement links TRBV28 to TRBJ2-1; D gene unclear. CDR1 and CDR2 from the germline V gene are MDHEN and SYDVKM. The V end lost 5 bases, the J end lost 3 bases, and 11 bases lay between the germline ends. The CDR3 has 14 amino acids. CDR3 region: CASSPPPDYNEQFF. DNA of the CDR3: TGTGCCAGCAGTCCCCCGCCAGACTACAATGAGCAGTTCTTC.

The chain uses TRBV6-1 and TRBJ1-2, with D uncertain. Germline CDR1 MNHNS, CDR2 SASEGT. The CDR3 is made up of 13 amino acids. Trimming cost V 9 bases and J 5 bases, with 16 bases left between them. The CDR3 loop reads CASFNTAWYGYTF. For the CDR3, the DNA is TGTGCCAGTTTCAACACCGCCTGGTATGGCTACACCTTC.

The chain links TRBV28 to TRBJ2-7, with TRBD1 identical over 9 bases. The length of the CDR3 is 15 residues. CDR1 and CDR2 from the germline V gene are MDHEN and SYDVKM. Trimming at V came to 3 bases and at J to 3 bases, leaving 6 bases not matched to a gene. Written as DNA, the CDR3 is TGTGCCAGCAGTTTCGGACAGGGGCCCTACTACGAGCAGTACTTC. Encoded protein: CASSFGQGPYYEQYF.

V usage is TRBV25-1 and J usage is TRBJ2-3; D remains ambiguous. The CDR3 consists of 12 residues. V was pared by 6 bases and J by 2 bases, with 6 bases between. Germline V gene lookup returns CDR1 MGHDK and CDR2 SYGVNS. The CDR3: CASSQITDTQYF. The CDR3 DNA reads TGTGCCAGCAGCCAAATCACAGATACGCAGTATTTT.

The genes are TRBV5-1 and TRBJ2-1, with D hard to call. V dropped 4 bases and J dropped 6 bases, with 11 bases sitting between them. The germline V gene has CDR1 SGHRS and CDR2 YFSETQ. The CDR3 sequence is 13 residues long. CDR3 loop: CASSRRRGNEQFF. DNA for the CDR3: TGCGCCAGCAGCCGCCGCCGAGGCAATGAGCAGTTCTTC.

This clone was detected a few times. The chain is built from TRBV5-7 and TRBJ1-1; D perhaps matches TRBD1 (6 bases). TRBV5-7 is an ORF, with its function uncertain. V dropped 2 bases and J dropped 2 bases, with 13 bases sitting between them. The CDR3 spans 15 residues. The CDR3 loop reads CASSLFSGVNTEAFF. The CDR3 DNA follows: TGTGCCAGCAGCTTATTTTCAGGGGTCAACACTGAAGCTTTCTTT.

The chain joins TRBV18 to TRBJ1-1; TRBD1 matches at 11 bases. The CDR3 extends over 16 amino acids. With V trimmed by 0 bases and J by 6 bases, 6 bases remained unmatched. Looked up from germline, CDR1 is KGHSH and CDR2 is LQKENI. CDR3 bases: TGTGCCAGCTCACCACCGGAGGGACAGGGGGGACCTGAAGCTTTCTTT. As protein: CASSPPEGQGGPEAFF. The full variable domain, rest sourced from reference TRBV18 and TRBJ1-1, is NAGVMQNPRHLVRRRGQEARLRCSPMKGHSHVYWYRQLPEEGLKFMVYLQKENIIDESGMPKERFSAEFPKEGPSILRIQQVVRGDSAAYFCASSPPEGQGGPEAFFGQGTRLTVV.

This clone has just a few counts. The rearrangement joins TRBV7-2 to TRBJ2-4, with TRBD1 matching 9 bases. V lost 5 bases to trimming and J lost 7 bases; unmatched junction nucleotides: 9. Germline CDR1 reads SGHTA; CDR2 reads FQGNSA. The CDR3 is 15 amino acids. The CDR3 DNA follows: TGTGCCAGCAGCCCGCAGCTCGACAGGGGGAACATTCAGTACTTC. Translating it yields CASSPQLDRGNIQYF.

The gene calls are TRBV7-2 and TRBJ1-6; 7 positions agree with TRBD1. Germline CDR1 reads SGHTA; CDR2 reads FQGNSA. This CDR3 has 14 amino acids. J gave up 9 bases and V 6 bases, and 8 bases lay outside the gene matches. The CDR3 DNA reads as TGTGCCAGCAGGTCAGGGGGGTCGGGTTCACCCCTCCACTTT. It codes for CASRSGGSGSPLHF.

There are a few counts of this clone. The J gene is TRBJ1-2, the V gene TRBV19; D is ambiguous. From germline, CDR1 is LNHDA and CDR2 SQIVND (reference sequence). Trimming pared 5 bases from V and 8 bases from J, leaving 9 bases between. The CDR3 covers 11 residues. The CDR3 loop is CASSVAGGYTF. CDR3 sequence (DNA): TGTGCCAGTAGTGTGGCGGGAGGCTACACCTTC. The variable domain in full, with the rest retrieved from reference TRBV19 and TRBJ1-2, is DGGITQSPKYLFRKEGQNVTLSCEQNLNHDAMYWYRQDPGQGLRLIYYSQIVNDFQKGDIAEGYSVSREKKESFPLTVTSAQKNPTAFYLCASSVAGGYTFGSGTRLTVV.